This TCR beta chain stems from a study of shared T cell receptors in the human thymus (dated by TCRdb to the early 2020s). Context from the whole study: The study investigated the way shared, self-reactive T-cell receptor alpha chains are produced in the human thymus.

Comment on this clone: The antigen it binds to is not known. No base-level quality is on record; no much larger clone is a single base apart.

Receptors were amplified or captured by the immunoSEQ multiplex PCR assay. The immuneACCESS repertoire file appears here via TCRdb, limited to in-frame rearrangements. These files lack a portion of the clones; in checked studies, under half of the deficit traces to unresolved V genes, and the cause of the others is not known. Within this sample are about 660,000 clones, with about 90% of them counted one time only. The ten largest clones take up 0.0094% of the sample. Trimmed from V: 4 bases; trimmed from J: 2 bases; junction bases lacking a gene match: 5. CDR1 and CDR2, looked up from the germline V gene, are SGHDN and FVKESK. The CDR3 measures 16 amino acids from cysteine to phenylalanine. The entry retains the CDR3 DNA only, 48 bases that are in frame from base 1. The same data also contributed to another study, on human thymus T cells. As the second paper documents: The donors were immunologically healthy infants in Finland who had open corrective cardiac surgery for congenital heart defects. Thymus tissue was obtained as surgical resects removed during corrective cardiac surgery. Biased V and J gene segment usage appeared to be present in both thymic and peripheral blood repertoires. The related research found that thymic TCR repertoires overlapped highly between unrelated individuals. The study characterized TCR alpha and beta repertoires from roughly 8 infant thymus samples and a few related peripheral blood samples. Donor ages ranging from 7 to 244 days were recorded, and more than 5 male and a couple of female infants were included in the cohort. Thymocytes were freed from the tissue by mechanical means and kept at -70 degrees C as pellets of roughly 9.5-31 million cells. A QIAsymphony instrument was used to extract genomic DNA from frozen cell pellets. TCRB and TCRAD loci were amplified from a standardized quantity of quality-controlled genomic DNA using the immunoSEQ multiplex PCR assay. Amplicons spanned the V(D)J region at a length sufficient to cover the CDR3 and identify V and J genes. Through the commercial immunoSEQ service, the amplicons were sequenced on an Illumina platform. Primer bias and sequencing errors were corrected as previously described, and TCRAD and TCRB were defined on the basis of the IMGT database. The repertoires were analysed using immunoSEQ Analyzer 3.0 and VDJTools for basic statistics, V/J segment usage, diversity estimates, rarefaction and pairwise overlap. To estimate diversity, the Chao1, ChaoE, Efron-Thisted, Shannon and inverse Simpson indices were applied, and diversity was also estimated on datasets down-sampled to the smallest sample. For repertoire overlap, CDR3 nucleotide sequence, V gene and J gene had to match strictly, and clustering was done by Jaccard-based multidimensional scaling. On average, thymus samples yielded 650,000 to 1,000,000 unique TCRB clonotypes, whereas blood samples yielded about 80,000.

Recombination connected TRBV14 to TRBJ2-6; TRBD1 fits 7 bases in the junction. This receptor was taken from a boy in the first two years of life with a congenital heart defect. Donor details come from another sample of the same person, matched by shared clones. Sequenced input: thymocytes. The CDR3 is CASSLDRVAGANVLTF. At the DNA level, the sequence is TGTGCCAGCAGCCTAGACAGGGTCGCTGGGGCCAACGTCCTGACTTTC.